The present TCR beta chain was sequenced within a study of cytomegalovirus exposure and HLA in healthy donors. Study as a whole: Samples from HLA-typed donors yielded approximately 88 million unique TCRs in an early data release. Findings and caveats of the study: Most observed TCR sequences were rare, whereas some public TCRs were detected in many donors.

Germline CDR1 reads MNHEY; CDR2 reads SVGAGI. The CDR3 consists of 15 residues. The V gene end was trimmed by 6 bases and the J gene end by 6 bases; junction bases not matched to a gene: 13. The sample holds a few counts of this clone. The antigen is not known. PCR used 60 Vbeta primers and 13 Jbeta primers. Some clones are missing from TCRdb's copy, which holds only in-frame ones; the method was immunoSEQ multiplex PCR. The table has some 180,000 clones, about 13% seen once. The sequence was obtained from a man aged 45-65 years in good health and CMV-seropositive. The rearrangement joins TRBV6-5 to TRBJ1-1; 7 nucleotides agree with TRBD1. Material for sequencing was PBMCs. Here the CDR3 DNA reads TGTGCCAGCAGGACGGACAGGAACAATTTCGCTGAAGCTTTCTTT. Its protein is CASRTDRNNFAEAFF.